The clone carrying this T cell receptor beta chain was recorded a few times. The data were taken from a study of blood T cell repertoires in COVID-19. Looking at the study overall: Samples taken during acute and convalescent COVID-19 were collected in the United States, Italy and Spain. PBMCs, B-cell-depleted T cells, or T cells provided the cDNA or gDNA that made up the material.

From germline, CDR1 is SGHTS and CDR2 YDEGEE. This CDR3 has 13 residues. Those enrolled in Seattle joined during active infection and were followed longitudinally afterward. Original handling: Amplifying reference gene primers gave estimates of nucleated cell counts. Data came from immunoSEQ multiplex PCR; TCRdb stores just in-frame clones and leaves some out. That table gives V, J and clone size, and the DNA gave D and trimming. Here the sample spans roughly 320,000 clones, roughly 89% being singletons. Sequencing input: peripheral blood. The clonotype comes from a woman aged 25-40 years with COVID-19, enrolled during active disease. The chain uses TRBV5-8 and TRBJ2-7, with D possibly matching TRBD2 (6 bases). The CDR3 region has the DNA TGTGCCAGCAGGTTGGCGGGGACCTACGAGCAGTACGTC. Amino acids: CASRLAGTYEQYV.